The entry below describes one T cell receptor beta chain. This sample is part of a study of OX40 agonist ivuxolimab in advanced cancers. Sequencing used immunoSEQ multiplex PCR; TCRdb keeps in-frame clones, though not all of them. Among approximately 44,000 clones listed, roughly 92% were seen once. The V and J ends lost 0 bases and 3 bases respectively, with 14 bases between them. The CDR3 is made up of 17 amino acids. Germline CDR1 is MNHEY and CDR2 is SMNVEV (reference sequence). This chain joins TRBV27 and TRBJ2-2; perhaps TRBD1 as D (5 bases). Sequencing was performed on CD4+ or CD8+ T cells sorted from blood, taken in a trial of the OX40 agonist ivuxolimab. The receptor was isolated from an adult with an advanced solid tumor such as melanoma, head and neck, liver or kidney cancer. This CDR3 is CASSLSVSRAYTGELFF. The CDR3 DNA follows: TGTGCCAGCAGTTTATCGGTTAGCAGGGCATACACCGGGGAGCTGTTTTTT.